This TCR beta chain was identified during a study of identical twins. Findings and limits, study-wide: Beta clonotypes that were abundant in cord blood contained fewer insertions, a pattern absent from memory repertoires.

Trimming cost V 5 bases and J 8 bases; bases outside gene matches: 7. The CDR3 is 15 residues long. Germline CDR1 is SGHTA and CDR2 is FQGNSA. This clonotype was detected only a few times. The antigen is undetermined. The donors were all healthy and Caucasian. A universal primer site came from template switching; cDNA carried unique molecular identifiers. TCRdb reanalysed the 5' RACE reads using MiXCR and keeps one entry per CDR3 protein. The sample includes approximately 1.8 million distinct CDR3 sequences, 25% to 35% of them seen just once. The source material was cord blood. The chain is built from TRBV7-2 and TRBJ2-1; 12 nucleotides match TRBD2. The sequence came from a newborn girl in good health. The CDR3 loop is CASSPTSGGGDEQFF. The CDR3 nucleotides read TGTGCCAGCAGCCCGACTAGCGGGGGAGGGGATGAGCAGTTCTTC.